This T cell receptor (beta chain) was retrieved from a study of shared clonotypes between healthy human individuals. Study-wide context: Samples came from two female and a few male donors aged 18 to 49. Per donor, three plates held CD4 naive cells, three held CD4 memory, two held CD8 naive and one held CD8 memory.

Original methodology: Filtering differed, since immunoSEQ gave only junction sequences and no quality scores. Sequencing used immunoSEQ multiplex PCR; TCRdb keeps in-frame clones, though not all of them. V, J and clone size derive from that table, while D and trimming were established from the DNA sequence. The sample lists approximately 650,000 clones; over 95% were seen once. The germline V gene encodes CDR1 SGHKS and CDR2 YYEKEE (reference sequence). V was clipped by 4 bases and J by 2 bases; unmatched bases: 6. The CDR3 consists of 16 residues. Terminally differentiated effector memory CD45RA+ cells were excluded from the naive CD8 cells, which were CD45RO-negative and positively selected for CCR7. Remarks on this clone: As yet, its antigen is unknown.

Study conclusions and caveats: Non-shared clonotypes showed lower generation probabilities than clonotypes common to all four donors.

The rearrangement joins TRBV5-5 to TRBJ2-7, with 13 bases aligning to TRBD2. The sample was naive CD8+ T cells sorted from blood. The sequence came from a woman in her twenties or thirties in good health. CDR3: CASSLGLAGVPYEQYF. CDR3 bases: TGTGCCAGCAGCCTAGGACTAGCGGGAGTACCCTACGAGCAGTACTTC.